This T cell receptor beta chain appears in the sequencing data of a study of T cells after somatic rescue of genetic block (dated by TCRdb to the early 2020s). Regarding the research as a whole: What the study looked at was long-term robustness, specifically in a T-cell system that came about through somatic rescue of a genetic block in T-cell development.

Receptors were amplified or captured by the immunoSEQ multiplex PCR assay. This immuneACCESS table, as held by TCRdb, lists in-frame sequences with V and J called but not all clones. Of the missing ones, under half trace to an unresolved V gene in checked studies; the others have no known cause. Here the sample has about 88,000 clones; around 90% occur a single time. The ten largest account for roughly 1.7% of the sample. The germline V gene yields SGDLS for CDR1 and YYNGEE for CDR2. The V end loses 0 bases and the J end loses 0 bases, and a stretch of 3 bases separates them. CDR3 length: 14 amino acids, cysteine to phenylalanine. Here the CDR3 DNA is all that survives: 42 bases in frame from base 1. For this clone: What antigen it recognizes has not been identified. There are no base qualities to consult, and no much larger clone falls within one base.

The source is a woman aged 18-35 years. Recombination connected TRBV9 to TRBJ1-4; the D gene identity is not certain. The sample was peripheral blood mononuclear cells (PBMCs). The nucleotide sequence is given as TGTGCCAGCAGCGTAGGAGCAACTAATGAAAAACTGTTTTTT. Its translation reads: CASSVGATNEKLFF.